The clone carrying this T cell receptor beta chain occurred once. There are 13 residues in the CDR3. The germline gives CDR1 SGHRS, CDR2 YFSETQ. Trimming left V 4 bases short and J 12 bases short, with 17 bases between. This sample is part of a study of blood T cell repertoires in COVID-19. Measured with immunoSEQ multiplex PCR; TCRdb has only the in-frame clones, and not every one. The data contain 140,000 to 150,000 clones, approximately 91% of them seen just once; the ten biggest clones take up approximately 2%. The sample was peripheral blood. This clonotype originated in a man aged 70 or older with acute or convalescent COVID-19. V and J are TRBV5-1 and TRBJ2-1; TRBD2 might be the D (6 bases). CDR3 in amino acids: CASSEGLDGWQFF. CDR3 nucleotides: TGCGCCAGCAGCGAGGGACTTGACGGATGGCAGTTCTTC.